This entry concerns a single TCR beta chain. This specimen belongs to a study of blood T cell repertoires in COVID-19. The wider study: T cells, B-cell-depleted T cells, or PBMCs supplied cDNA or gDNA.

The table came from immunoSEQ multiplex PCR; TCRdb's copy has only in-frame clones and leaves some out. This sample has about 280,000 clones, with 75% to 90% found just once. The CDR3 covers 14 residues. Trimming left V 3 bases short and J 6 bases short, with 17 bases between. Germline CDR1 reads SQVTM; CDR2 reads ANQGSEA. Among Cohort 3 donors, those recovered had two negative PCRs, clearance, or symptom resolution. V and J are TRBV29-1 and TRBJ1-1, with D possibly being TRBD1 (5 bases). What was sequenced was PBMCs or T cells enriched from blood (not recorded which). The receptor comes from a woman aged 45-60 years who had recovered from COVID-19. CDR3 bases: TGCAGCGTTGATGGGGCAGTCCGGAGCCCTGAAGCTTTCTTT. This gives the protein CSVDGAVRSPEAFF.